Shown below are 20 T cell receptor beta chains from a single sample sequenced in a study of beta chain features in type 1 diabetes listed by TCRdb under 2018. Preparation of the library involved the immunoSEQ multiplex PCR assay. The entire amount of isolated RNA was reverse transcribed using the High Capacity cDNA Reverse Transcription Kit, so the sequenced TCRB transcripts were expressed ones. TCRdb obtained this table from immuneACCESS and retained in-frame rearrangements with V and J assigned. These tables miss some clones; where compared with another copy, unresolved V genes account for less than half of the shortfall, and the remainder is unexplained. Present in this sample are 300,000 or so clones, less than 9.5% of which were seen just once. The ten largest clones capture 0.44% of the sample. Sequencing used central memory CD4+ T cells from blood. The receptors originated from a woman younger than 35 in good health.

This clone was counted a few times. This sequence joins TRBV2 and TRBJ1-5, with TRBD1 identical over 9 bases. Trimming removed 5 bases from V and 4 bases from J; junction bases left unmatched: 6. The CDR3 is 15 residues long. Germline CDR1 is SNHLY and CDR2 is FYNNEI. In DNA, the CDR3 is TGTGCCAGCAGTTTCCTGACAGGGGGGAATCAGCCCCAGCATTTT. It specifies CASSFLTGGNQPQHF.

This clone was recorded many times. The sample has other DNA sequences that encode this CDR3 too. Here the CDR3 reads CASSRLAGTYNEQFF. The DNA for the CDR3 is TGTGCCAGCAGTCGACTAGCGGGGACCTACAATGAGCAGTTCTTC. The gene calls are TRBV7-2 and TRBJ2-1; TRBD2 agrees at 11 bases. CDR3 length: 15 residues. Germline CDR1 and CDR2: SGHTA and FQGNSA. Trimming took 6 bases from V and 2 from J; bases not matched to a gene: 3.

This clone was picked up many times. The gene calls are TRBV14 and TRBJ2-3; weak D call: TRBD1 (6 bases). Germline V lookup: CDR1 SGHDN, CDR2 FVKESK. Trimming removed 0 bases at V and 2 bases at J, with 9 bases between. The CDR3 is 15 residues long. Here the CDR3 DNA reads TGTGCCAGCAGCCAAGATCGACAGGCCACAGATACGCAGTATTTT. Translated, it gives CASSQDRQATDTQYF.

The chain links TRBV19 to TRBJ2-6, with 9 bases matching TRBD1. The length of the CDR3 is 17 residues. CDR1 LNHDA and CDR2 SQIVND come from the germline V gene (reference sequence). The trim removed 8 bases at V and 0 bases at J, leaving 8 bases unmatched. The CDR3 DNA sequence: TGTGCCAGTGCCCTGGGGACAGGGCGCTCTGGGGCCAACGTCCTGACTTTC. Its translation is CASALGTGRSGANVLTF.

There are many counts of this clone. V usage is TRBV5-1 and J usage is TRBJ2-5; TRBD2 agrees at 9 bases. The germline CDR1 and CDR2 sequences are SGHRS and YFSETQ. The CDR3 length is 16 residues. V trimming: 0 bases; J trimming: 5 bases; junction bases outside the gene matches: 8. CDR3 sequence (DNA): TGCGCCAGCAGCTTGGGACTAGCGGCGGGATTCGAGACCCAGTACTTC. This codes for CASSLGLAAGFETQYF.

The CDR3 DNA sequence: TGTGCCAGCTCACCGGGCCAAGTGGGTGAGCAGTTCTTC. The encoded protein is CASSPGQVGEQFF. This rearrangement joins TRBV18 to TRBJ2-1; the D is unclear. Trimming cost V 3 bases and J 9 bases, with 12 bases left between them. The germline gives CDR1 KGHSH, CDR2 LQKENI. The CDR3 consists of 13 residues.

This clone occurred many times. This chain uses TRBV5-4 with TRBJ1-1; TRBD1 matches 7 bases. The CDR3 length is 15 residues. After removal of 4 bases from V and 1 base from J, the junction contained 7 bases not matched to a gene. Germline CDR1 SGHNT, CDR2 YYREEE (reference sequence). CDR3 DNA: TGTGCCAGCAGCACCCAGAACAGGGGGAACACTGAAGCTTTCTTT. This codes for CASSTQNRGNTEAFF.

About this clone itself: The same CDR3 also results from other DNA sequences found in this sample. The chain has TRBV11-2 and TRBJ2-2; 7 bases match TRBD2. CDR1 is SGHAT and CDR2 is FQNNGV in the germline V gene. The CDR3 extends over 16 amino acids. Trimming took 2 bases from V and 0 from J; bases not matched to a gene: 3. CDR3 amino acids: CASSLSRGANTGELFF. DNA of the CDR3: TGTGCCAGCAGCTTAAGCCGGGGGGCGAACACCGGGGAGCTGTTTTTT.

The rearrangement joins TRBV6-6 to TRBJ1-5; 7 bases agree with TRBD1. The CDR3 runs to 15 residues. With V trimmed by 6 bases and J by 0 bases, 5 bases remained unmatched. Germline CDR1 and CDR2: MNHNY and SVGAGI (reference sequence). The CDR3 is CASRTGQHSNQPQHF. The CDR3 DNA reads TGTGCCAGCAGGACGGGACAGCATAGCAATCAGCCCCAGCATTTT.

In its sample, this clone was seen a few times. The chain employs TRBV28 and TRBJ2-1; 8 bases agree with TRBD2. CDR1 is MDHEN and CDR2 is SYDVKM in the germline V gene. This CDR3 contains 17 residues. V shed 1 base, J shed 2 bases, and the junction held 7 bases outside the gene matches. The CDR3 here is CASSLSSGSTAYNEQFF. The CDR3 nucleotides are TGTGCCAGCAGTTTATCTAGCGGGTCTACCGCCTACAATGAGCAGTTCTTC.

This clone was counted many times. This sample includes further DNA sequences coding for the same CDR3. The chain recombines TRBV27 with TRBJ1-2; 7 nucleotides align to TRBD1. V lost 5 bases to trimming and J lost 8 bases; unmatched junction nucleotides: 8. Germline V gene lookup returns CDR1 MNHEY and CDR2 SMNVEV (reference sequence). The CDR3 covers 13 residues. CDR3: CASSPGQERGYTF. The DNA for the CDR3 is TGTGCCAGCAGTCCCGGACAGGAACGGGGCTACACCTTC.

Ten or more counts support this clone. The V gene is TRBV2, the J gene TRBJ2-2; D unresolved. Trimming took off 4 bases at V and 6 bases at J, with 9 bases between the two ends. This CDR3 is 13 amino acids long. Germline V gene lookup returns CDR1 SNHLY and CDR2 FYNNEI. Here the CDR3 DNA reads TGTGCCAGCAGTGTTCCTAGTGCCGGGGAGCTGTTTTTT. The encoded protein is CASSVPSAGELFF.

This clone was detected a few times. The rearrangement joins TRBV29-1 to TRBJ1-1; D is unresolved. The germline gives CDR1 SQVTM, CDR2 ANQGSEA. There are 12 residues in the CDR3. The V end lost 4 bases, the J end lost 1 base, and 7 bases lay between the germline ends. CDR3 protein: CSVVYQNTEAFF. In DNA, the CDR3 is TGCAGCGTTGTATATCAGAACACTGAAGCTTTCTTT.

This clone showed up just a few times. The CDR3: CASSKQGQETQYF. The CDR3, as DNA: TGTGCCAGTAGTAAACAGGGCCAAGAGACCCAGTACTTC. The gene calls are TRBV19 and TRBJ2-5; D may be TRBD1 (6 bases). Germline V gives CDR1 LNHDA, CDR2 SQIVND (reference sequence). The germline V and J ends were trimmed by 4 bases and 1 base, with 7 bases remaining between them. This CDR3 is 13 amino acids long.

This CDR3 reads CASKNYAGVVYNEQFF. The CDR3 DNA is TGTGCCAGCAAAAATTACGCAGGGGTCGTCTACAATGAGCAGTTCTTC. The chain is built from TRBV27 and TRBJ2-1; weak D call: TRBD1 (6 bases). From germline, CDR1 is MNHEY and CDR2 SMNVEV (reference sequence). The V end lost 7 bases, the J end lost 3 bases, and 19 bases lay between the germline ends. The CDR3 runs 16 residues.

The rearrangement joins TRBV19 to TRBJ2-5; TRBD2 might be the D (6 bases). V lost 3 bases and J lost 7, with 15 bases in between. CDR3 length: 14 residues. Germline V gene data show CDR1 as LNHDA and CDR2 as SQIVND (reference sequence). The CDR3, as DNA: TGTGCCAGTAGTATGACAGCGGGTGCCGGGACCCAGTACTTC. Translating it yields CASSMTAGAGTQYF. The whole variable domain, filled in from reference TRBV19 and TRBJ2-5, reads DGGITQSPKYLFRKEGQNVTLSCEQNLNHDAMYWYRQDPGQGLRLIYYSQIVNDFQKGDIAEGYSVSREKKESFPLTVTSAQKNPTAFYLCASSMTAGAGTQYFGPGTRLLVL.

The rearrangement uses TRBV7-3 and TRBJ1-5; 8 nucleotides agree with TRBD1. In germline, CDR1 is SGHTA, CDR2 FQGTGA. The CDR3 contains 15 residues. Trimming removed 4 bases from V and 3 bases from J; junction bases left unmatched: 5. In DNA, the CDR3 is TGTGCCAGCAGCTGGACGACAGGGGCCAATCAGCCCCAGCATTTT. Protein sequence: CASSWTTGANQPQHF. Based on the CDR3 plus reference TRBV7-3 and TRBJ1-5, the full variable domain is GAGVSQTPSNKVTEKGKYVELRCDPISGHTALYWYRQSLGQGPEFLIYFQGTGAADDSGLPNDRFFAVRPEGSVSTLKIQRTERGDSAVYLCASSWTTGANQPQHFGDGTRLSIL.

CDR3 DNA: TGTGCCAGTAGTTTGGGACTCGATCCCCACGAGCAGTACTTC. It is translated as CASSLGLDPHEQYF. This chain joins TRBV19 and TRBJ2-7; D perhaps matches TRBD2 (6 bases). The CDR3 contains 14 residues. Per the germline V gene, CDR1 is LNHDA and CDR2 is SQIVND (reference sequence). V shed 5 bases and J shed 5 bases, with 16 bases lying between them.

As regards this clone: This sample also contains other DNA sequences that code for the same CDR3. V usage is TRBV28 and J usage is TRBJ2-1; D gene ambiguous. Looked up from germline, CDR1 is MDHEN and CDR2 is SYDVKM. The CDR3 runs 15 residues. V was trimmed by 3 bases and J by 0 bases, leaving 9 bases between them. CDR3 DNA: TGTGCCAGCAGTTTCGGCGGAAGCTCCTACAATGAGCAGTTCTTC. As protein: CASSFGGSSYNEQFF.

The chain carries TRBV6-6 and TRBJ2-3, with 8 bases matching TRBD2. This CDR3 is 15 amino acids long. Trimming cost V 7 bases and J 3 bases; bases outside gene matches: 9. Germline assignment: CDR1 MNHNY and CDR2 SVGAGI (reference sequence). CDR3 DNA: TGTGCCAGCAACAACGGACTAGCCCATACAGATACGCAGTATTTT. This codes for CASNNGLAHTDTQYF.